The present TCR beta chain was sequenced within a study of OX40 agonist ivuxolimab in advanced cancers. Study context: Clinicians treated patients with ivuxolimab, an agonistic anti-OX40 (CD134) antibody. Patients receiving dose escalation had hepatocellular carcinoma, melanoma, renal cell or head and neck cancer.

Patients who had autoimmune disease history or got systemic immunosuppression were left out. Some clones are missing from TCRdb's copy, which holds only in-frame ones; the method was immunoSEQ multiplex PCR. The sample consists of 60,000 to 100,000 clones, around 80% of them appearing once. The sequence came from an adult with an advanced solid tumor such as melanoma, head and neck, liver or kidney cancer. The sequences come from CD4+ or CD8+ T cells sorted from blood, collected in a trial of the OX40 agonist ivuxolimab.

CDR3: CASSYSGSGNEQFF. As DNA, the CDR3 is TGTGCCAGCAGTTACAGCGGGAGCGGCAATGAGCAGTTCTTC. The rearrangement uses TRBV6-6 and TRBJ2-1; 8 positions match TRBD2. Germline CDR1 MNHNY, CDR2 SVGAGI (reference sequence). Trimming at V came to 2 bases and at J to 6 bases, leaving 3 bases not matched to a gene. This CDR3 is built from 14 residues.